These T cell receptor beta chains were read from a single sample in a study of tumor and adjacent non-tumor tissue in lung cancer. Each CDR3 protein gets one entry after TCRdb re-called the multiplex PCR reads with MiXCR. Of 80,000 to 100,000 distinct CDR3 sequences in the sample, 75% to 90% were seen once. Source material: distant non-tumor lung tissue. All receptors derive from a man between 60 and 75 years old with small cell lung cancer. CDR3s include the opening cysteine and the closing phenylalanine or tryptophan. A D gene is named only where the DNA matches it firmly. Clone size is given for some rows only: seen once, a few or many times, or a class if the clone is expanded.

CDR3 length: 13; D gene: .; clone size: .; V gene: TRBV20-1; J gene: TRBJ2-1; CDR3 DNA: TGCAGTGCTACTAGGGGTGGGGGTAATGAGCAGTTCTTC; CDR3 protein: CSATRGGGNEQFF
CDR3 length: 14; D gene: .; clone size: .; V gene: TRBV5-5; J gene: TRBJ2-2; CDR3 DNA: TGTGTCAGCAGCTACAGACAGCGCACCGGGGAGCTGTTTTTT; CDR3 protein: CVSSYRQRTGELFF
CDR3 length: 17; D gene: .; clone size: once; V gene: TRBV11-2; J gene: TRBJ2-1; CDR3 DNA: TGCGCCAGCAGTTTAGAGGGAATGGGACACGGGAGGAATGAGCAGTTCTTC; CDR3 protein: CASSLEGMGHGRNEQFF
CDR3 length: 13; D gene: .; clone size: .; V gene: TRBV20-1; J gene: TRBJ1-5; CDR3 DNA: TGCAGTACTAGCTGGGCTAGCAATCAGCCCCTGCATTTT; CDR3 protein: CSTSWASNQPLHF
CDR3 length: 10; D gene: .; clone size: many; V gene: TRBV5-5; J gene: TRBJ2-7; CDR3 DNA: TGTGCCAGCAGCCCTCGAGGGGGGTACTTC; CDR3 protein: CASSPRGGYF
CDR3 length: 15; D gene: .; clone size: .; V gene: TRBV5-5; J gene: TRBJ2-3; CDR3 DNA: TGTGCCAGCAGCTTGGCATGGGAGGGGACAGATACACAGTATTTT; CDR3 protein: CASSLAWEGTDTQYF
CDR3 length: 10; D gene: .; clone size: .; V gene: TRBV29-1; J gene: TRBJ2-1; CDR3 DNA: TGCAGCATCGCAGGCTCGCAGCAGTTCTTC; CDR3 protein: CSIAGSQQFF
CDR3 length: 17; D gene: .; clone size: .; V gene: TRBV20-1; J gene: TRBJ2-5; CDR3 DNA: TGCAGTGCTAGAGCCTTACCTCTAGTGGGAGTGGGAGAGACCCAGTACTTC; CDR3 protein: CSARALPLVGVGETQYF
CDR3 length: 16; D gene: .; clone size: .; V gene: TRBV7-9; J gene: TRBJ2-5; CDR3 DNA: TGTGCCAGCAGCCCACTCCGGGGCAGGGTGGTGGAGACCCAGTACTTC; CDR3 protein: CASSPLRGRVVETQYF
CDR3 length: 16; D gene: .; clone size: .; V gene: TRBV20-1; J gene: TRBJ2-1; CDR3 DNA: TGCAGTGCTCTAAAGCTTAGCGTGAGGTCATACAATGAGCAGTTCTTC; CDR3 protein: CSALKLSVRSYNEQFF
CDR3 length: 16; D gene: .; clone size: .; V gene: TRBV20-1; J gene: TRBJ2-1; CDR3 DNA: TGCAGTGCTGGGGATACCACAGGGGGGGATTACAATGGGCAGTTCTTC; CDR3 protein: CSAGDTTGGDYNGQFF
CDR3 length: 15; D gene: .; clone size: .; V gene: TRBV11-1; J gene: TRBJ2-1; CDR3 DNA: TGTGCAAGCAGCTTAGCGCTAACGGCAAACGATGAGCAGTTCTTC; CDR3 protein: CASSLALTANDEQFF
CDR3 length: 12; D gene: .; clone size: .; V gene: TRBV29-1; J gene: TRBJ2-5; CDR3 DNA: TGCAGCGTTCGGATGGTTAGGGTGACCCAGTACTTC; CDR3 protein: CSVRMVRVTQYF
CDR3 length: 16; D gene: TRBD2; clone size: few; V gene: TRBV20-1; J gene: TRBJ2-2; CDR3 DNA: TGCAGTGCTAGAGAAGGACTAGCGGGAGACACCGGGGAGCTGTTTTTT; CDR3 protein: CSAREGLAGDTGELFF
CDR3 length: 17; D gene: .; clone size: .; V gene: TRBV6-2/TRBV6-3; J gene: TRBJ2-3; CDR3 DNA: TGTGCCAGCAGTTACTCCCTAACGGGAAGGCGGGTAGATACGCAGTATTTT; CDR3 protein: CASSYSLTGRRVDTQYF
CDR3 length: 15; D gene: .; clone size: once; V gene: TRBV6-5; J gene: TRBJ1-3; CDR3 DNA: TGTGCCAGCACCAGTACGGGACCCTCTGGAAACACCGTATATTTT; CDR3 protein: CASTSTGPSGNTVYF
CDR3 length: 16; D gene: .; clone size: many; V gene: TRBV5-6; J gene: TRBJ2-5; CDR3 DNA: TGTGCCAGCAGCAGAGTCATTGGACAGCTCCAAGAGACCCAGTACTTC; CDR3 protein: CASSRVIGQLQETQYF
CDR3 length: 15; D gene: TRBD2; clone size: .; V gene: TRBV20-1; J gene: TRBJ2-3; CDR3 DNA: TGCAGTGCTAGCCCAGCGGGAAGGGAGGCGGGTACGCACTATTTT; CDR3 protein: CSASPAGREAGTHYF
CDR3 length: 17; D gene: .; clone size: .; V gene: TRBV4-1; J gene: TRBJ1-2; CDR3 DNA: TGCACCAGCAGCCAACTTGGGTCCACAGGGAGGGACTATGGCTACACCTTC; CDR3 protein: CTSSQLGSTGRDYGYTF
CDR3 length: 14; D gene: TRBD1; clone size: .; V gene: TRBV12-3/TRBV12-4; J gene: TRBJ2-5; CDR3 DNA: TGTGCCGGCAGTCTAATGGACAGGGCAGAGACCCAGTACTTC; CDR3 protein: CAGSLMDRAETQYF
CDR3 length: 11; D gene: .; clone size: .; V gene: TRBV28; J gene: TRBJ2-7; CDR3 DNA: TGTGCCAGCAGTTCTCCGCACGACGAGTACTTC; CDR3 protein: CASSSPHDEYF
CDR3 length: 14; D gene: .; clone size: once; V gene: TRBV12-3/TRBV12-4; J gene: TRBJ2-2; CDR3 DNA: TGTGCCATCAGTTTGTCGGGGAGGTACGGGGAGCTGTTTTTT; CDR3 protein: CAISLSGRYGELFF
CDR3 length: 11; D gene: .; clone size: .; V gene: TRBV5-4; J gene: TRBJ2-3; CDR3 DNA: TGTGTCAGCAGCATGGGAGATACGCAGTGTTTT; CDR3 protein: CVSSMGDTQCF
CDR3 length: 18; D gene: TRBD2; clone size: .; V gene: TRBV11-1; J gene: TRBJ2-1; CDR3 DNA: TGTGCCAGCAGCTCAGAATCGAGGACTAGCGGGAATGGCAGTGAGCAGTTCTTC; CDR3 protein: CASSSESRTSGNGSEQFF
CDR3 length: 16; D gene: .; clone size: many; V gene: TRBV6-5; J gene: TRBJ2-1; CDR3 DNA: TGTGCCAGCAGTTACACACGATGGGGCGGTTCAAATGAGCAGTTCTTC; CDR3 protein: CASSYTRWGGSNEQFF
CDR3 length: 16; D gene: TRBD2; clone size: many; V gene: TRBV4-1; J gene: TRBJ2-2; CDR3 DNA: TGCGCCAGCAGCCAAGGACTAGCGGGAGCCACCGGGGAGCTGTTTTTT; CDR3 protein: CASSQGLAGATGELFF
CDR3 length: 15; D gene: TRBD2; clone size: .; V gene: TRBV29-1; J gene: TRBJ2-1; CDR3 DNA: TGCAGCGTTGAATTAGCGGGCAATCCATACATTGGGCAGTTCTTC; CDR3 protein: CSVELAGNPYIGQFF
CDR3 length: 16; D gene: .; clone size: .; V gene: TRBV10-3; J gene: TRBJ2-3; CDR3 DNA: TGTGCCATCAGTGAGTACCGGGACCCCCGTGGAGGTACACAGTATTTT; CDR3 protein: CAISEYRDPRGGTQYF
CDR3 length: 16; D gene: .; clone size: .; V gene: TRBV4-2; J gene: TRBJ2-2; CDR3 DNA: TGTACCAGTAGTCAAGATCTTAGGGCCAACACCGGGGAGCTGTTTTTT; CDR3 protein: CTSSQDLRANTGELFF
CDR3 length: 16; D gene: TRBD2; clone size: once; V gene: TRBV4-3; J gene: TRBJ2-3; CDR3 DNA: TGCGCCAGCAGCCAAGCCGCGGGAGGGAGCACAGATACGCAGTATTTT; CDR3 protein: CASSQAAGGSTDTQYF
CDR3 length: 13; D gene: TRBD1; clone size: many; V gene: TRBV14; J gene: TRBJ2-1; CDR3 DNA: TGTGCCAGCAGCCCTCAGGGGGCGAATGAGCAGTTCTTC; CDR3 protein: CASSPQGANEQFF
CDR3 length: 14; D gene: .; clone size: .; V gene: TRBV6-5; J gene: TRBJ2-3; CDR3 DNA: TGTGCCAACAGTTCAGGTTATGGCACAGATACGCAGTATTTT; CDR3 protein: CANSSGYGTDTQYF
CDR3 length: 13; D gene: .; clone size: .; V gene: TRBV20-1; J gene: TRBJ1-5; CDR3 DNA: TGCAGTGCCAGGCGGACAGATAATCAGCCCCAGCATTTT; CDR3 protein: CSARRTDNQPQHF
CDR3 length: 15; D gene: .; clone size: .; V gene: TRBV11-2; J gene: TRBJ2-1; CDR3 DNA: TGTGCCCGCAGCTTAGAGGTGGGGTTTAACAGTGAGCGGTTCTTC; CDR3 protein: CARSLEVGFNSERFF
CDR3 length: 16; D gene: TRBD2; clone size: .; V gene: TRBV29-1; J gene: TRBJ2-1; CDR3 DNA: TGCAGCGTTGAAGTTCAATGGCTAGCGGGAGGCAATGATCTGTTCTTC; CDR3 protein: CSVEVQWLAGGNDLFF
CDR3 length: 18; D gene: TRBD1; clone size: .; V gene: TRBV12-5; J gene: TRBJ2-1; CDR3 DNA: TGTGCTTGTGGTCCCTGGACAGGGGGCGTCGGCTCCTACAATGAGCAGTTCTTC; CDR3 protein: CACGPWTGGVGSYNEQFF
CDR3 length: 13; D gene: TRBD2; clone size: many; V gene: TRBV12-3/TRBV12-4; J gene: TRBJ2-3; CDR3 DNA: TGTGCCAGCAGACTAGCGGGCACAGATACGCAGTATTTT; CDR3 protein: CASRLAGTDTQYF
CDR3 length: 15; D gene: .; clone size: few; V gene: TRBV5-1; J gene: TRBJ2-5; CDR3 DNA: TGCGCCAGCAGCCCGCTCCCGGGCCTCCAAGAGACCCAGTACTTC; CDR3 protein: CASSPLPGLQETQYF
CDR3 length: 13; D gene: .; clone size: .; V gene: TRBV6-2/TRBV6-3; J gene: TRBJ1-1; CDR3 DNA: TGTGCCAGCAGATTGGACAGCTTCGCTGAAGCTTTCTTT; CDR3 protein: CASRLDSFAEAFF
CDR3 length: 17; D gene: TRBD2; clone size: .; V gene: TRBV11-2; J gene: TRBJ2-5; CDR3 DNA: TGTGCCAGCAGCGCCTCCAGGACTAGCAGGTCGCGGGAGACCCAGTATTTC; CDR3 protein: CASSASRTSRSRETQYF
CDR3 length: 14; D gene: .; clone size: .; V gene: TRBV12-3/TRBV12-4; J gene: TRBJ2-7; CDR3 DNA: TGTACCAGCAGATTTAAGCGCTTGAACTACGAGCAGTACTTC; CDR3 protein: CTSRFKRLNYEQYF